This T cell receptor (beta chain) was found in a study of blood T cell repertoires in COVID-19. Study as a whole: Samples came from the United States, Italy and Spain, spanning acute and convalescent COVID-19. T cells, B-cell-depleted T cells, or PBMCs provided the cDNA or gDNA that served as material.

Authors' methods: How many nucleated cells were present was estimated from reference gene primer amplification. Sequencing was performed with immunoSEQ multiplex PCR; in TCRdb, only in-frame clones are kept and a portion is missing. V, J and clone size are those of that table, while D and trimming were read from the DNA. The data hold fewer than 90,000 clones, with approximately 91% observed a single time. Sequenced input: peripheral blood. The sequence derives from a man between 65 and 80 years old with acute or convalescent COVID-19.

The CDR3 sequence: CATSDPGTGGYTDTQYF. The CDR3 region has the DNA TGTGCCACCAGTGACCCCGGGACAGGGGGCTACACAGATACGCAGTATTTT. V usage is TRBV24-1 and J usage is TRBJ2-3, with TRBD1 matching 12 bases. This CDR3 is built from 17 residues. V gave up 4 bases and J gave up 2 bases; unmatched junction bases: 6. Germline assignment: CDR1 KGHDR and CDR2 SFDVKD.